The 2 T cell receptor beta chains given below trace back to one sample, sequenced in a study of blood T cells in healthy people across ages. The use of a sample-barcoded 5' primer and a J-beta primer mix characterized a second PCR of roughly 6 to 12 cycles. One entry per CDR3 protein, called by TCRdb with MiXCR from the 5' RACE reads. Among approximately 1,700,000 distinct CDR3 sequences listed, approximately 40% were seen once. Material for sequencing was blood. These receptors were taken from a human donor in good health.

The rearrangement links TRBV7-8 to TRBJ2-1; TRBD1 aligns across 8 bases. This CDR3 spans 15 amino acids. Germline V lookup: CDR1 SGHVS, CDR2 FQNEAQ. J was trimmed by 5 bases and V by 3 bases; bases with no gene match: 6. The CDR3 here is CASSFGQGPHNEQFF. The DNA for the CDR3 is TGTGCCAGCAGCTTCGGACAGGGTCCCCACAATGAGCAGTTCTTC. The full variable domain, its missing parts supplied by reference TRBV7-8 and TRBJ2-1, is GAGVSQSPRYKVAKRGQDVALRCDPISGHVSLFWYQQALGQGPEFLTYFQNEAQLDKSGLPSDRFFAERPEGSVSTLKIQRTQQEDSAVYLCASSFGQGPHNEQFFGPGTRLTVL.

This chain links TRBV6-5 with TRBJ1-2; 7 bases agree with TRBD1. The J segment lost 4 bases and the V segment lost 6 bases, leaving 5 bases of the junction unmatched. Looked up from germline, CDR1 is MNHEY and CDR2 is SVGAGI. The CDR3 is 13 amino acids. The CDR3: CASSKGQSYGYTF. CDR3 sequence (DNA): TGTGCCAGCAGCAAGGGACAGTCCTATGGCTACACCTTC.